The 22 T cell receptor beta chains listed next were all sequenced from one sample in a study of T-cell reconstitution after alpha-beta-depleted transplantation in children. Unique molecular identifiers were used to barcode this TCRbeta library. TCRdb used MiXCR to reprocess the PCR reads, holding one entry per CDR3 protein. The table includes about 830,000 distinct CDR3 sequences, roughly 16% detected once. Sequenced here: PBMCs, mostly from graft donor cells, sampled 360 days after TCRalphabeta/CD19-depleted stem cell transplant. These receptors all stem from a male patient under 18 who had a stem cell transplant for acute lymphoblastic leukemia, so the T cells may come from the graft donor.

The gene calls are TRBV13 and TRBJ2-3, with a weak D call TRBD2 (6 bases). The germline V and J ends were trimmed by 3 bases and 2 bases, with 24 bases remaining between them. Germline V gene sequence: CDR1 PRHDT, CDR2 FYEKMQ (reference sequence). This CDR3 contains 19 residues. This CDR3 reads CASSLRKRSGSGSTDTQYF. The CDR3 DNA is TGTGCCAGCAGCTTGCGTAAGAGGTCTGGTAGCGGTTCCACAGATACGCAGTATTTT.

This clonotype was seen a handful of times. This chain's CDR3 is CASSILGRISGANVLTF. CDR3 DNA: TGTGCCAGCAGCATACTGGGACGGATCTCTGGGGCCAACGTCCTGACTTTC. The J gene is TRBJ2-6, the V gene TRBV7-9, with D perhaps being TRBD1 or TRBD2 (5 bases each). The germline V and J ends were trimmed by 5 bases and 0 bases, with 14 bases remaining between them. Germline values: CDR1 SEHNR, CDR2 FQNEAQ (reference sequence). This CDR3 has 17 residues.

This clonotype was counted ten times or more. The V call is TRBV7-9, the J call TRBJ1-1; D uncertain. The CDR3 has 12 amino acids. In germline, CDR1 is SEHNR, CDR2 FQNEAQ (reference sequence). Trimming stripped 3 bases from V and 2 bases from J, with 4 bases between. CDR3 coding DNA: TGTGCCAGCAGCTTTAGTAACACTGAAGCTTTCTTT. As protein: CASSFSNTEAFF.

A few counts support this clonotype. V usage is TRBV15 and J usage is TRBJ2-7; 8 nucleotides match TRBD1. Trimming cost V 0 bases and J 3 bases; bases outside gene matches: 4. Per germline, CDR1 LNHNV and CDR2 YYDKDF (reference sequence). This CDR3 region has 15 residues. CDR3 sequence (DNA): TGTGCCACCAGCAGAGAGGGGACAGGCAACTACGAGCAGTACTTC. Translation gives CATSREGTGNYEQYF.

This clonotype has only a few counts. The chain has TRBV5-1 and TRBJ2-7; D not certain. CDR3 size: 15 residues. V lost 0 bases, J lost 4 bases, and 14 bases lay in between. Looked up from germline, CDR1 is SGHRS and CDR2 is YFSETQ. Written as DNA, the CDR3 is TGCGCCAGCAGCTTGGGGGCCGGGTCAGGTTACGAGCAGTACTTC. It yields the protein CASSLGAGSGYEQYF.

The chain combines TRBV24-1 with TRBJ2-1; D gene unclear. Trimming left V 2 bases short and J 1 base short, with 8 bases between. Germline V gene lookup returns CDR1 KGHDR and CDR2 SFDVKD. The CDR3 covers 15 residues. CDR3 coding DNA: TGTGCCACCAGTGATTACCCAGGTTCCTACAATGAGCAGTTCTTC. Translating it yields CATSDYPGSYNEQFF.

This clonotype was counted ten times or more. The chain recombines TRBV11-1 with TRBJ1-2; 11 bases line up with TRBD1. The CDR3 totals 18 residues. J was trimmed by 3 bases and V by 5 bases; bases with no gene match: 14. Germline-derived CDR1 and CDR2 are SGHAT and FQDESV (reference sequence). This CDR3 reads CASSLNLDRGRSHYGYTF. The CDR3, as DNA: TGTGCCAGCAGCCTGAACTTGGACAGGGGGCGATCACACTATGGCTACACCTTC.

The table lists this clonotype with a few counts. The chain couples TRBV5-1 to TRBJ2-5; TRBD2 matches at 9 bases. V trimming: 4 bases; J trimming: 4 bases; junction bases outside the gene matches: 20. Germline CDR1 reads SGHRS; CDR2 reads YFSETQ. CDR3 length: 19 residues. The CDR3 nucleotides read TGCGCCAGCAGCCCGGACTTTTGGATAGCGGGAGAGGAGGGAGAGACCCAGTACTTC. Its protein product is CASSPDFWIAGEEGETQYF.

The V and J genes are TRBV19 and TRBJ2-1, with 7 bases aligning to TRBD2. Germline CDR1 LNHDA, CDR2 SQIVND (reference sequence). J lost 6 bases, V lost 3 bases, and 8 bases had no gene match. This CDR3 has 15 amino acids. CDR3: CASSIWAGEGNEQFF. The CDR3 region has the DNA TGTGCCAGTAGTATCTGGGCGGGAGAGGGCAATGAGCAGTTCTTC.

This rearrangement joins TRBV5-1 to TRBJ2-5; no definite D call. CDR3 length equals 14 residues. Deletions cut 4 bases from V and 5 bases from J, with 15 bases between. Per germline, CDR1 SGHRS and CDR2 YFSETQ. The CDR3 nucleotides are TGCGCCAGCAGCGACTCCCTTCTAAGGGAGACCCAGTACTTC. This codes for CASSDSLLRETQYF.

As for this clonotype: A junction boundary mismatches the germline segment, possibly from a read error. The V and J genes are TRBV29-1 and TRBJ1-1; D unclear. CDR3 length: 14 amino acids. Germline values: CDR1 SQVTM, CDR2 ANQGSEA. For the CDR3, the DNA is TGCAGCGTCGAAGTCCAGAATAGGAACACTGAAGCTTTCTTT. This sequence encodes CSVEVQNRNTEAFF. Together with reference TRBV29-1 and TRBJ1-1, the CDR3 gives the full variable domain: SAVISQKPSRDICQRGTSLTIQCQVDSQVTMMFWYRQQPGQSLTLIATANQGSEATYESGFVIDKFPISRPNLTFSTLTVSNMSPEDSSIYLCSVEVQNRNTEAFFGQGTRLTVV.

This clonotype was seen a few times. The chain combines TRBV18 with TRBJ1-5; D gene uncertain. CDR1 KGHSH and CDR2 LQKENI come from the germline V gene. The V end was cut by 6 bases, the J end by 8 bases, with 14 bases between. The CDR3 is made up of 13 amino acids. As DNA, the CDR3 is TGTGCCAGCTCGAACCGTGCCGGAGAGCCCCAGCATTTT. It yields the protein CASSNRAGEPQHF.

This CDR3 reads CASSVAGEISYEQYF. CDR3 DNA sequence: TGTGCCAGCAGCGTCGCTGGGGAAATCTCCTACGAGCAGTACTTC. This chain joins TRBV9 and TRBJ2-7, with D unresolved. Germline V CDR1 and CDR2: SGDLS, YYNGEE. This CDR3 region has 15 residues. V lost 2 bases and J 0 bases, leaving 12 bases between the germline ends.

The V gene is TRBV20-1, the J gene TRBJ2-7, with D perhaps TRBD1 (5 bases). The CDR3 consists of 15 residues. Germline lookup yields CDR1 DFQATT and CDR2 SNEGSKA (reference sequence). V was shortened by 0 bases and J by 3 bases, with 15 bases between the two germline ends. In nucleotides, the CDR3 is TGCAGTGCTAGAGAAGGATCCCTACAGGACTACGAGCAGTACTTC. Residues: CSAREGSLQDYEQYF.

The table lists this clonotype with many counts. This chain joins TRBV2 and TRBJ1-2; 8 bases agree with TRBD1. Germline trimming cut 6 bases from V and 5 bases from J; bases unmatched to any gene: 5. CDR1 SNHLY and CDR2 FYNNEI come from the germline V gene. The CDR3 has 13 amino acids. The DNA for the CDR3 is TGTGCCAGCAGCGGACAGGGATGGTATGGCTACACCTTC. Amino acids: CASSGQGWYGYTF.

This clonotype was seen a handful of times. The genes are TRBV7-2 and TRBJ2-1; tentatively, D is TRBD2 (6 bases). V was cut by 5 bases and J by 7 bases, with 18 bases left in between. Germline values: CDR1 SGHTA, CDR2 FQGNSA. The CDR3 has 15 residues. The chain's CDR3 is CASSPSRDWYNEQFF. CDR3 nucleotide sequence: TGTGCCAGCAGCCCCAGTAGGGACTGGTATAATGAGCAGTTCTTC.

This clonotype was observed many times. The J gene is TRBJ2-7, the V gene TRBV10-3; tentatively, D is TRBD1 (6 bases). Trimming took off 4 bases at V and 3 bases at J, with 7 bases between the two ends. Per germline, CDR1 ENHRY and CDR2 SYGVKD. CDR3 length: 12 amino acids. CDR3 nucleotide sequence: TGTGCCATCAGTGTGGACAGCTACGAGCAGTACTTC. Translation gives CAISVDSYEQYF.

A few counts support this clonotype. This chain joins TRBV27 and TRBJ2-7, with D perhaps matching TRBD1 (5 bases). Germline CDR1 MNHEY, CDR2 SMNVEV (reference sequence). The CDR3 sequence is 15 residues long. V lost 8 bases to trimming and J lost 2 bases, with 19 bases between them. DNA for the CDR3: TGTGCCAGCGGCGCAGGCTACCACAGGACCTACGAGCAGTACTTC. Its protein product is CASGAGYHRTYEQYF.

The chain has TRBV25-1 and TRBJ2-2, with no clear D. V lost 1 base to trimming and J lost 3 bases, with 15 bases between them. CDR1 MGHDK and CDR2 SYGVNS come from the germline V gene. The CDR3 consists of 17 residues. The CDR3 sequence is CASSEFALGVDTGELFF. The DNA for the CDR3 is TGTGCCAGCAGTGAATTCGCCTTAGGAGTAGACACCGGGGAGCTGTTTTTT.

This clonotype showed up just a few times. This sequence joins TRBV4-1 and TRBJ2-1; 7 positions match TRBD2. This CDR3 is 16 amino acids long. CDR1 is MGHRA, CDR2 YSYEKL, per germline. V trimming: 3 bases; J trimming: 3 bases; junction bases outside the gene matches: 8. The CDR3 DNA reads as TGCGCCAGCAGCCACTGGGCGGGAGAACTCTACAATGAGCAGTTCTTC. As protein: CASSHWAGELYNEQFF.

The V call is TRBV4-1, the J call TRBJ2-7; 7 bases fit TRBD2. Trimming cost V 1 base and J 2 bases; bases outside gene matches: 5. The CDR3 extends over 15 amino acids. The germline gives CDR1 MGHRA, CDR2 YSYEKL. The CDR3 is CASSQGSGPTYEQYF. The CDR3 nucleotides read TGCGCCAGCAGCCAAGGTAGCGGGCCGACCTACGAGCAGTACTTC.

This clonotype turned up a few times. The chain has TRBV7-6 and TRBJ1-3; the match to TRBD1 covers 8 bases. J lost 2 bases, V lost 5 bases, and 14 bases had no gene match. The CDR3 length is 18 residues. Germline CDR1 SGHVS, CDR2 FNYEAQ. As DNA, the CDR3 is TGTGCCAGCAGCCAACAAGGACAGGGTACCATGCCTGGAAACACCATATATTTT. Translation: CASSQQGQGTMPGNTIYF.